A selection of T cell receptor beta chains follows, all from one sample in a study of cytomegalovirus exposure and HLA in healthy donors. The assay was immunoSEQ multiplex PCR, and TCRdb's table has in-frame clones only and misses some. The sample records about 130,000 clones, 8% to 9.5% being singletons. What was sequenced was PBMCs. The receptors stem from a man aged 40-55 years in good health and CMV-seronegative. The CDR3 runs from the conserved cysteine through the conserved F or W. D genes are given only for firm matches. The listing skips clone size in some rows; elsewhere it reads once, few, many or a size class.

D gene: TRBD2
J gene: TRBJ2-1
clone size: few
V gene: TRBV27
CDR3 length: 16
CDR3 protein: CASSRRLAGPNNEQFF
CDR3 DNA: TGTGCCAGCAGTCGGAGACTAGCGGGACCTAACAATGAGCAGTTCTTC

D gene: -
J gene: TRBJ1-6
clone size: few
V gene: TRBV6-1
CDR3 length: 13
CDR3 protein: CASSEGGLSPLHF
CDR3 DNA: TGTGCCAGCAGTGAAGGGGGGCTCTCACCCCTCCACTTT

D gene: -
J gene: TRBJ2-5
clone size: -
V gene: TRBV5-8
CDR3 length: 17
CDR3 protein: CASSWALVRVFQETQYF
CDR3 DNA: TGTGCCAGCAGCTGGGCGTTGGTCAGGGTGTTCCAAGAGACCCAGTACTTC

D gene: -
J gene: TRBJ1-6
clone size: -
V gene: TRBV21-1
CDR3 length: 13
CDR3 protein: CASTLRGPTPLHF
CDR3 DNA: TGTGCCAGCACCTTAAGGGGCCCGACACCCCTCCACTTT

D gene: -
J gene: TRBJ1-2
clone size: -
V gene: TRBV4-1
CDR3 length: 14
CDR3 protein: CASSPRASGDGYTF
CDR3 DNA: TGCGCCAGCAGCCCCCGAGCCTCGGGGGATGGCTACACCTTC

D gene: -
J gene: TRBJ2-1
clone size: -
V gene: TRBV27
CDR3 length: 16
CDR3 protein: CASSLSGGGLYNEQFF
CDR3 DNA: TGTGCCAGCAGTTTATCAGGGGGGGGCCTCTACAATGAGCAGTTCTTC

D gene: -
J gene: TRBJ2-5
clone size: few
V gene: TRBV6-1
CDR3 length: 12
CDR3 protein: CASSPSRETQYF
CDR3 DNA: TGTGCCAGCAGCCCTAGTAGGGAGACCCAGTACTTC

D gene: TRBD1
J gene: TRBJ2-7
clone size: -
V gene: TRBV10-1
CDR3 length: 16
CDR3 protein: CASSESRGQGGGEQYF
CDR3 DNA: TGCGCCAGCAGTGAGTCGCGGGGACAGGGGGGAGGTGAGCAGTACTTC

D gene: TRBD2
J gene: TRBJ2-5
clone size: -
V gene: TRBV4-3
CDR3 length: 16
CDR3 protein: CASSRGLAGDQETQYF
CDR3 DNA: TGCGCCAGCAGCCGAGGACTAGCGGGGGACCAAGAGACCCAGTACTTC

D gene: TRBD1
J gene: TRBJ2-7
clone size: few
V gene: TRBV9
CDR3 length: 15
CDR3 protein: CASSPGTGGSYEQYF
CDR3 DNA: TGTGCCAGCAGCCCCGGGACAGGGGGCTCCTACGAGCAGTACTTC

D gene: TRBD1
J gene: TRBJ2-7
clone size: -
V gene: TRBV7-6
CDR3 length: 16
CDR3 protein: CASSLGTGVPPSEQYF
CDR3 DNA: TGTGCCAGCAGCTTAGGGACAGGTGTCCCGCCCTCCGAGCAGTACTTC

D gene: TRBD1
J gene: TRBJ1-3
clone size: -
V gene: TRBV10-3
CDR3 length: 13
CDR3 protein: CAIRQLQGNTIYF
CDR3 DNA: TGTGCCATCAGGCAGCTACAGGGGAACACCATATATTTT

D gene: -
J gene: TRBJ1-2
clone size: -
V gene: TRBV7-9
CDR3 length: 14
CDR3 protein: CASSLSGANYGYTF
CDR3 DNA: TGTGCCAGCAGCTTATCGGGGGCTAACTATGGCTACACCTTC

D gene: -
J gene: TRBJ2-2
clone size: -
V gene: TRBV25-1
CDR3 length: 15
CDR3 protein: CASSEFGTRSGELFF
CDR3 DNA: TGTGCCAGCAGTGAATTTGGCACCAGGTCCGGGGAGCTGTTTTTT

D gene: TRBD1
J gene: TRBJ1-3
clone size: few
V gene: TRBV7-9
CDR3 length: 16
CDR3 protein: CASSERTGFSGNTIYF
CDR3 DNA: TGTGCCAGCAGCGAGCGGACAGGGTTCTCTGGAAACACCATATATTTT

D gene: TRBD2
J gene: TRBJ2-2
clone size: few
V gene: TRBV6-5
CDR3 length: 15
CDR3 protein: CASSGQRGGTGELFF
CDR3 DNA: TGTGCCAGCAGTGGTCAGCGGGGAGGGACCGGGGAGCTGTTTTTT

D gene: TRBD2
J gene: TRBJ2-1
clone size: -
V gene: TRBV27
CDR3 length: 16
CDR3 protein: CASSPSLAGIPNEQFF
CDR3 DNA: TGTGCCAGCAGTCCTTCCCTAGCGGGGATCCCCAATGAGCAGTTCTTC

D gene: -
J gene: TRBJ2-2
clone size: few
V gene: TRBV10-3
CDR3 length: 13
CDR3 protein: CAISGGSTGELFF
CDR3 DNA: TGTGCCATCAGTGGAGGATCCACCGGGGAGCTGTTTTTT

D gene: -
J gene: TRBJ1-5
clone size: -
V gene: TRBV27
CDR3 length: 12
CDR3 protein: CASGGSNQPQHF
CDR3 DNA: TGTGCCAGCGGAGGAAGCAATCAGCCCCAGCATTTT

D gene: -
J gene: TRBJ2-2
clone size: -
V gene: TRBV6-1
CDR3 length: 17
CDR3 protein: CASSEASYSSDTGELFF
CDR3 DNA: TGTGCCAGCAGTGAAGCTAGTTATAGTTCGGACACCGGGGAGCTGTTTTTT

D gene: -
J gene: TRBJ1-5
clone size: few
V gene: TRBV19
CDR3 length: 14
CDR3 protein: CASRGSGSNQPQHF
CDR3 DNA: TGTGCCAGTAGAGGTTCGGGTAGCAATCAGCCCCAGCATTTT

D gene: -
J gene: TRBJ2-7
clone size: -
V gene: TRBV30
CDR3 length: 12
CDR3 protein: CAWSLSLYEQYF
CDR3 DNA: TGTGCCTGGAGCCTTAGCCTATACGAGCAGTACTTC

D gene: -
J gene: TRBJ1-1
clone size: few
V gene: TRBV29-1
CDR3 length: 17
CDR3 protein: CSVEDLTDGVMNTEAFF
CDR3 DNA: TGCAGCGTTGAAGACCTGACAGATGGCGTAATGAACACTGAAGCTTTCTTT

D gene: TRBD1
J gene: TRBJ2-1
clone size: -
V gene: TRBV7-3
CDR3 length: 14
CDR3 protein: CASSPRTGTPEQFF
CDR3 DNA: TGTGCCAGCAGCCCAAGGACAGGGACCCCTGAGCAGTTCTTC

D gene: TRBD1
J gene: TRBJ1-1
clone size: -
V gene: TRBV7-3
CDR3 length: 16
CDR3 protein: CASSPGTGIENTEAFF
CDR3 DNA: TGTGCCAGCAGCCCCGGGACAGGAATCGAAAACACTGAAGCTTTCTTT

D gene: TRBD2
J gene: TRBJ2-3
clone size: few
V gene: TRBV7-2
CDR3 length: 16
CDR3 protein: CAMLLIGAGGTDTQYF
CDR3 DNA: TGTGCCATGCTCCTCATTGGAGCGGGGGGCACAGATACGCAGTATTTT

D gene: -
J gene: TRBJ2-3
clone size: few
V gene: TRBV7-3
CDR3 length: 15
CDR3 protein: CASSFGGLRTDTQYF
CDR3 DNA: TGTGCCAGCAGCTTCGGAGGCCTCCGCACAGATACGCAGTATTTT

D gene: -
J gene: TRBJ1-4
clone size: few
V gene: TRBV11-2
CDR3 length: 15
CDR3 protein: CASSSSTPGSEKLFF
CDR3 DNA: TGTGCCAGCAGCTCTTCCACCCCGGGGAGTGAAAAACTGTTTTTT

D gene: TRBD1
J gene: TRBJ1-5
clone size: few
V gene: TRBV2
CDR3 length: 15
CDR3 protein: CASSQEGQGNLPQHF
CDR3 DNA: TGTGCCAGCAGTCAAGAGGGACAGGGCAATTTGCCCCAGCATTTT

D gene: TRBD2
J gene: TRBJ2-5
clone size: few
V gene: TRBV19
CDR3 length: 13
CDR3 protein: CASSPQLAETQYF
CDR3 DNA: TGTGCCAGTAGTCCCCAACTAGCGGAGACCCAGTACTTC

D gene: -
J gene: TRBJ1-3
clone size: many
V gene: TRBV14
CDR3 length: 18
CDR3 protein: CASSDKMSVQAGENTIYF
CDR3 DNA: TGTGCCAGCAGCGACAAAATGTCAGTACAGGCGGGGGAAAACACCATATATTTT

D gene: -
J gene: TRBJ1-2
clone size: -
V gene: TRBV28
CDR3 length: 14
CDR3 protein: CASRTRTPNYGYTF
CDR3 DNA: TGTGCCAGCCGGACACGAACCCCTAACTATGGCTACACCTTC

D gene: TRBD1
J gene: TRBJ2-7
clone size: few
V gene: TRBV4-2
CDR3 length: 16
CDR3 protein: CASSQAPTGLSYEQYF
CDR3 DNA: TGTGCCAGCAGCCAAGCACCGACAGGGCTTTCCTACGAGCAGTACTTC

D gene: -
J gene: TRBJ2-7
clone size: -
V gene: TRBV5-1
CDR3 length: 13
CDR3 protein: CASSLLGASEQYF
CDR3 DNA: TGCGCCAGCAGCTTGTTAGGGGCTAGCGAGCAGTACTTC

D gene: TRBD2
J gene: TRBJ2-6
clone size: -
V gene: TRBV9
CDR3 length: 18
CDR3 protein: CASSVGAGGPSGANVLTF
CDR3 DNA: TGTGCCAGCAGCGTAGGAGCGGGGGGGCCGAGTGGGGCCAACGTCCTGACTTTC

D gene: -
J gene: TRBJ1-5
clone size: -
V gene: TRBV6-1
CDR3 length: 14
CDR3 protein: CASSVPRQDQPQHF
CDR3 DNA: TGTGCCAGCAGTGTTCCGAGACAGGATCAGCCCCAGCATTTT

D gene: -
J gene: TRBJ2-3
clone size: few
V gene: TRBV12-2
CDR3 length: 16
CDR3 protein: CASRLDRDRDADTQYF
CDR3 DNA: TGTGCAAGTCGCTTAGATAGGGACAGGGACGCAGATACGCAGTATTTT

D gene: -
J gene: TRBJ1-4
clone size: few
V gene: TRBV15
CDR3 length: 14
CDR3 protein: CATSPRRTNEKLFF
CDR3 DNA: TGTGCCACCAGCCCGCGCAGGACTAATGAAAAACTGTTTTTT

D gene: -
J gene: TRBJ2-3
clone size: -
V gene: TRBV5-1
CDR3 length: 15
CDR3 protein: CASSVGLSSTDTQYF
CDR3 DNA: TGCGCCAGCAGCGTAGGACTTAGTAGCACAGATACGCAGTATTTT

D gene: -
J gene: TRBJ2-3
clone size: -
V gene: TRBV4-1
CDR3 length: 15
CDR3 protein: CASSQKGGATDTQYF
CDR3 DNA: TGCGCCAGCAGCCAAAAAGGGGGTGCAACAGATACGCAGTATTTT

D gene: TRBD1
J gene: TRBJ2-1
clone size: -
V gene: TRBV5-4
CDR3 length: 12
CDR3 protein: CASSQDRGEQFF
CDR3 DNA: TGTGCCAGCAGCCAGGACAGGGGTGAGCAGTTCTTC

D gene: -
J gene: TRBJ1-1
clone size: -
V gene: TRBV19
CDR3 length: 13
CDR3 protein: CASSILGNTEAFF
CDR3 DNA: TGTGCCAGTAGTATTTTGGGCAACACTGAAGCTTTCTTT

D gene: -
J gene: TRBJ2-7
clone size: -
V gene: TRBV19
CDR3 length: 13
CDR3 protein: CASRQTTSYEQYF
CDR3 DNA: TGTGCCAGTAGGCAGACAACTTCCTACGAGCAGTACTTC

D gene: -
J gene: TRBJ1-5
clone size: few
V gene: TRBV9
CDR3 length: 15
CDR3 protein: CASSADGYSNQPQHF
CDR3 DNA: TGTGCCAGCAGCGCCGACGGGTATAGCAATCAGCCCCAGCATTTT